This T cell receptor beta chain was sequenced in a study of T cell responses to AZD1222 COVID-19 vaccine. Study findings and constraints: In all cases, repertoires were sampled only after the peak T cell response.

It was second doses at about 4 or about 12 weeks that were pooled. CDR3 length equals 15 residues. The germline gives CDR1 MDHEN, CDR2 SYDVKM. The V and J ends lost 3 bases and 3 bases respectively, with 12 bases between them. Notes on this clone: Its antigen is unknown.

This table comes from immunoSEQ multiplex PCR, and its TCRdb copy is limited to in-frame clones, with some not included. The table lists over 150,000 clones, 94% of them singletons. Here the sequenced sample was peripheral blood, taken 28 days after the second AZD1222 dose. The chain uses TRBV28 and TRBJ2-4; D remains unclear. The clonotype was recovered from an adult who received the AZD1222 COVID-19 vaccine. The CDR3 DNA sequence: TGTGCCAGCAGTTTTACACAGCAAAGCAAAAACATTCAGTACTTC. Translating gives CASSFTQQSKNIQYF.